The rows below give T cell receptor beta chains drawn from one sample of a study of blood T cell repertoires in COVID-19. The data were produced by immunoSEQ multiplex PCR, yet TCRdb's version contains in-frame clones alone and is incomplete. The profile covers around 200,000 clones, with about nine tenths appearing a single time and about 2.6% taken by the ten largest. The sample comprised PBMCs or T cells enriched from blood (not recorded which). The receptors were gathered from a woman aged 25 to 39 who had recovered from COVID-19. CDR3s include the opening cysteine and the closing phenylalanine or tryptophan. D genes are given only for firm matches. Not all rows give a size; the values are once, few, many and, for expanded clones, a class.

j_call	cdr3_length	v_call	clone_size	d_call	cdr3_nt	cdr3_aa
TRBJ2-7	12	TRBV3-1/TRBV3-2	NA	TRBD2	TGTGCCAGCAGCCCCTGGGGGGGCGAGCAGTACTTC	CASSPWGGEQYF
TRBJ2-1	17	TRBV3-1/TRBV3-2	NA	TRBD2	TGTGCCAGCAGCCAGAGACTAGCGGGTGCCTCCTACAATGAGCAGTTCTTC	CASSQRLAGASYNEQFF
TRBJ2-1	17	TRBV6-4	NA	TRBD2	TGTGCCAGCAGCCTGGGTACTAGCGGGGGCTCCTACAATGAGCAGTTCTTC	CASSLGTSGGSYNEQFF
TRBJ2-7	15	TRBV18	NA	TRBD2	TGTGCCAGCTCACTAAGCGGGGAGAGCTCCTACGAGCAGTACTTC	CASSLSGESSYEQYF
TRBJ2-7	15	TRBV4-3	once	TRBD1	TGCGCCAGCAGCCAAGAGGGACAGTGGTCCTACGAGCAGTACTTC	CASSQEGQWSYEQYF
TRBJ2-3	17	TRBV4-3	NA	TRBD2	TGCGCCAGCAGCCAAGACGGTAGCGGGGGTAGCACAGATACGCAGTATTTT	CASSQDGSGGSTDTQYF
TRBJ1-1	15	TRBV4-2	NA	NA	TGTGCCAGCAGCCAAGGACAGGCGATGAACACTGAAGCTTTCTTT	CASSQGQAMNTEAFF
TRBJ1-4	16	TRBV7-9	NA	TRBD1	TGTGCCAGCAGCTTAGGGGACAGGGGGCGCCGTGAAAAACTGTTTTTT	CASSLGDRGRREKLFF
TRBJ1-3	14	TRBV11-3	NA	NA	TGTGCCAGCAGCTTTTCAGGGGCTGGAAACACCATATATTTT	CASSFSGAGNTIYF
TRBJ1-1	15	TRBV7-2	NA	NA	TGTGCCAGCAGCTTAGCGCCTAGGGGGGGCACTGAAGCTTTCTTT	CASSLAPRGGTEAFF
TRBJ2-2	16	TRBV6-6	NA	NA	TGTGCCAGCAGTTACTCGAGTGTGGAACAGGGCGGGGAGCTGTTTTTT	CASSYSSVEQGGELFF
TRBJ1-2	16	TRBV5-6	NA	TRBD1	TGTGCCAGCAGCGTAGACCACGACAGGGAACGCTTTGGCTACACCTTC	CASSVDHDRERFGYTF
TRBJ1-1	13	TRBV19	NA	NA	TGTGCCAGTAGTATACGGGGGAACACTGAAGCTTTCTTT	CASSIRGNTEAFF
TRBJ1-1	13	TRBV4-3	NA	TRBD1	TGCGCCAGCAGCCAAAGATGGGACAGGGAAGCTTTCTTT	CASSQRWDREAFF
TRBJ1-4	16	TRBV3-1/TRBV3-2	NA	NA	TGTGCCAGCAGCCTCCAAATCGACACGGCCTTAGGAAAACTGTTTTTT	CASSLQIDTALGKLFF
TRBJ2-7	15	TRBV7-2	NA	TRBD1	TGTGCCAGCAGCTTATCGGCAGGGGGTACCTACGAGCAGTACTTC	CASSLSAGGTYEQYF
TRBJ2-3	15	TRBV19	NA	NA	TGTGCCAGTAGTACCCCCTTCGAGAGCACAGATACGCAGTATTTT	CASSTPFESTDTQYF
TRBJ1-2	15	TRBV5-1	NA	TRBD1	TGCGCCAGCAGCTTGTCTGCAGGGGGCACTCGGGGCTACACCTTC	CASSLSAGGTRGYTF
TRBJ1-5	15	TRBV2	NA	NA	TGTGCCAGCAGCCCAACGAAGGGGTACAATCAGCCCCAGCATTTT	CASSPTKGYNQPQHF
TRBJ2-3	15	TRBV7-2	NA	TRBD2	TGTGCCAGCAGCTTTAGCGGGGTAAGCACAGATACGCAGTATTTT	CASSFSGVSTDTQYF
TRBJ2-1	16	TRBV7-8	NA	TRBD2	TGTGCCAGCAGCTCCTTAGCGGGGGGCTCGTTATATGAGCAGTTCTTC	CASSSLAGGSLYEQFF
TRBJ1-1	15	TRBV7-2	NA	NA	TGTGCCAGCAGCTTGGATCGACAGTTGAACACTGAAGCTTTCTTT	CASSLDRQLNTEAFF
TRBJ2-7	11	TRBV29-1	few	NA	TGCAGCGTTAGGGGCGGCTACGAGCAGTACTTC	CSVRGGYEQYF
TRBJ1-6	16	TRBV18	NA	NA	TGTGCCAGCTCACCAGCAGCGGGACTCCTTAATTCACCCCTCCACTTT	CASSPAAGLLNSPLHF
TRBJ1-5	18	TRBV9	NA	TRBD1	TGTGCCAGCAGCGTAGTTGGGCGGGAGGGGGCTCCGCGTCAGCCCCAGCATTTT	CASSVVGREGAPRQPQHF
TRBJ2-3	16	TRBV4-3	NA	TRBD2	TGCGCCAGCAGCCAACTCCGCGGGGGGGCGGGAGATACGCAGTATTTT	CASSQLRGGAGDTQYF
TRBJ2-3	17	TRBV5-5	NA	TRBD2	TGTGCCAGCAGCTTGGGGGGGCGGGGGGATTGGACGGATACGCAGTATTTT	CASSLGGRGDWTDTQYF
TRBJ2-2	14	TRBV10-3	few	TRBD2	TGTGCCATCAGCACGGGACTAGCGACCGGGGAGCTGTTTTTT	CAISTGLATGELFF
TRBJ2-2	15	TRBV7-2	NA	TRBD2	TGTGCCAGCAGCCCGATAGCGGGGGAGACCGGGGAGCTGTTTTTT	CASSPIAGETGELFF
TRBJ1-1	15	TRBV14	NA	NA	TGTGCCAGCAGCCAAGGTCAGGGGAGAAGGGCTGAAGCTTTCTTT	CASSQGQGRRAEAFF
TRBJ2-7	13	TRBV9	NA	TRBD1	TGTGCCAGCAGCGTCGGGACAGGGTCCGAGCAGTACTTC	CASSVGTGSEQYF
TRBJ1-1	12	TRBV27	NA	NA	TGTGCCAGCAGTTTATCGGCAGGCCCAGCTTTCTTT	CASSLSAGPAFF
TRBJ2-7	12	TRBV6-4	NA	NA	TGTGCCAGCAGTGATATCAGGGACGAGCAGTACTTC	CASSDIRDEQYF
TRBJ2-7	13	TRBV21-1	few	NA	TGTGCCAGCGAACGACGGGTATGCTACGAGCAGTACTTC	CASERRVCYEQYF
TRBJ1-4	14	TRBV2	NA	NA	TGTGCCAGCAGGCCCCTGGGAGGTAATGAAAAACTGTTTTTT	CASRPLGGNEKLFF
TRBJ1-6	14	TRBV2	NA	NA	TGTGCCAGCACCAATACAGAATATAATTCACCCCTCCACTTT	CASTNTEYNSPLHF